These 24 T cell receptor beta chains were all obtained from the same sample, sequenced in a study of regulatory T cells in long-lasting Graves disease. Time point indicated: persistent/refractory GD, antithyroid drugs over 5 years with positive TRAb. PBMC RNA was the source of the TCR library. Both iRepertoire HTBI primers and Arm-PCR of CDR3 regions were used to build the TCR beta libraries. TCRdb processed the multiplex PCR reads anew with MiXCR; each CDR3 protein has one entry. Of a few hundred thousand distinct CDR3 sequences listed, less than 30% are singletons. The sample in question was peripheral blood mononuclear cells (PBMCs), obtained when the disease was refractory, from a patient treated with antithyroid drugs. The receptors come from a woman aged 40 to 49 with Graves disease.

This clonotype came up many times. The CDR3 DNA reads TGTGCCAGCAGTTTCGCGGGACTAGCGAAGAGCTCCTACGAGCAGTACTTC. It yields the protein CASSFAGLAKSSYEQYF. The rearrangement links TRBV28 to TRBJ2-7; 10 bases align to TRBD2. V dropped 3 bases and J dropped 0; count of bases not matched to a gene: 8. CDR3 length equals 17 residues. Germline loops: CDR1 MDHEN, CDR2 SYDVKM.

In this sample, this clonotype turned up a few times. The chain combines TRBV12-3 or TRBV12-4 with TRBJ2-2, with D possibly matching TRBD1 (5 bases). This CDR3 has 17 amino acids. V lost 5 bases and J 3 bases, leaving 19 bases between the germline ends. In DNA form, the CDR3 reads TGTGCCAGCAGTCCCTCTTGGGGCCCTAGTGACACCGGGGAGCTGTTTTTT. It encodes CASSPSWGPSDTGELFF.

This clonotype was found many times. In DNA, the CDR3 is TGTGCCAGCAGTTCTACGGGAAGTTCGGGGACTGAAGCTTTCTTT. Its protein is CASSSTGSSGTEAFF. This chain connects TRBV6-5 to TRBJ1-1; D is unresolved. The V and J ends lost 4 bases and 5 bases respectively, with 17 bases between them. CDR3 size: 15 residues. CDR1 MNHEY and CDR2 SVGAGI come from the germline V gene.

This chain connects TRBV9 to TRBJ2-5; 11 bases line up with TRBD2. The germline V gene has CDR1 SGDLS and CDR2 YYNGEE. The CDR3 covers 15 residues. Germline trimming cut 2 bases from V and 1 base from J; bases unmatched to any gene: 1. Written as DNA, the CDR3 is TGTGCCAGCAGCGTCGGGACTAGCGGCCAAGAGACCCAGTACTTC. This sequence encodes CASSVGTSGQETQYF.

Ten or more counts support this clonotype. The rearrangement joins TRBV11-2 to TRBJ1-2; D is unclear. The CDR3 is 13 residues long. The V end was cut by 1 base, the J end by 4 bases, with 7 bases between. The V gene's germline CDR1 is SGHAT and CDR2 FQNNGV. The CDR3 reads CASSLANLYGYTF. CDR3 sequence (DNA): TGTGCCAGCAGCTTAGCGAACCTCTATGGCTACACCTTC.

Ten or more counts support this clonotype. The chain links TRBV6-1 to TRBJ2-5; D possibly corresponds to TRBD2 (6 bases). Trimming removed 6 bases from V and 5 bases from J, with 16 bases in between. In germline, CDR1 is MNHNS, CDR2 SASEGT. The CDR3 has 14 residues. CDR3 sequence (DNA): TGTGCCAGCAGGCGGACCCGCGGGGTGGAGACCCAGTACTTC. Amino acid sequence: CASRRTRGVETQYF.

This clonotype was found many times. The chain couples TRBV2 to TRBJ2-7; TRBD2 matches at 13 bases. CDR3 size: 15 residues. Germline lookup yields CDR1 SNHLY and CDR2 FYNNEI. The trim removed 6 bases at V and 3 bases at J, leaving 5 bases unmatched. Here the CDR3 DNA reads TGTGCCAGCAGACTTTGGACTAGCGGGAGCTACGAGCAGTACTTC. It specifies CASRLWTSGSYEQYF. The complete variable domain, with remaining parts taken from reference TRBV2 and TRBJ2-7, reads EPEVTQTPSHQVTQMGQEVILRCVPISNHLYFYWYRQILGQKVEFLVSFYNNEISEKSEIFDDQFSVERPDGSNFTLKIRSTKLEDSAMYFCASRLWTSGSYEQYFGPGTRLTVT.

This chain links TRBV6-2 or TRBV6-3 with TRBJ1-5; possibly TRBD1 for D (5 bases). The CDR3 is made up of 12 amino acids. CDR1 and CDR2 (germline): MNHEY, SVGEGT. V was pared by 5 bases and J by 6 bases, with 8 bases between. This CDR3 is CASSMDIQPQHF. As DNA, the CDR3 is TGTGCCAGCAGTATGGACATTCAGCCCCAGCATTTT.

This clonotype was observed many times. CDR3 bases: TGTGCCAGCAGTCTAGGTCGGCGGCCCGATCAGCCCCAGCATTTT. It yields the protein CASSLGRRPDQPQHF. The chain couples TRBV6-1 to TRBJ1-5; D gene uncertain. The germline V gene encodes CDR1 MNHNS and CDR2 SASEGT. Trimming removed 5 bases from V and 5 bases from J, with 16 bases in between. The CDR3 is made up of 15 amino acids.

The chain carries TRBV29-1 and TRBJ2-1; possible D gene TRBD1, 5 bases. Germline values: CDR1 SQVTM, CDR2 ANQGSEA. The ends were cut back, 4 bases at V and 5 bases at J, with 15 bases in the middle. The CDR3 spans 14 residues. The CDR3 loop reads CSVVILDTHNEQFF. The DNA of the CDR3 is TGCAGCGTTGTTATCTTGGACACCCACAATGAGCAGTTCTTC.

V usage is TRBV7-9 and J usage is TRBJ2-7; 12 nucleotides match TRBD2. V was pared by 5 bases and J by 6 bases, with 8 bases of the junction left unmatched. CDR1 and CDR2 from the germline V gene are SEHNR and FQNEAQ (reference sequence). The CDR3 has 15 residues. CDR3 nucleotides: TGTGCCAGCAGCGGGTGGACTAGCGGGGCGTCCGAGCAGTACTTC. It yields the protein CASSGWTSGASEQYF.

This clonotype has only a few counts. J is TRBJ2-7 and V is TRBV20-1; 7 bases agree with TRBD1. CDR3 length: 13 residues. The V gene end was trimmed by 3 bases and the J gene end by 4 bases; junction bases not matched to a gene: 6. Germline assignment: CDR1 DFQATT and CDR2 SNEGSKA (reference sequence). Here the CDR3 reads CSASGTANYEQYF. In nucleotides, the CDR3 is TGCAGTGCTAGCGGGACAGCCAATTACGAGCAGTACTTC.

The CDR3 DNA reads as TGTGCCAGCAGTTCAATAGCGGGAGTAGCCAAAAACATTCAGTACTTC. This encodes CASSSIAGVAKNIQYF. The chain couples TRBV27 to TRBJ2-4; 9 bases agree with TRBD2. The CDR3 runs to 16 residues. Germline V gives CDR1 MNHEY, CDR2 SMNVEV (reference sequence). The V gene end was trimmed by 4 bases and the J gene end by 0 bases; junction bases not matched to a gene: 4.

This clonotype showed up just a few times. This sequence joins TRBV28 and TRBJ2-6; no reliable D call. Deletions cut 5 bases from V and 1 base from J, with 12 bases between. Looked up from germline, CDR1 is MDHEN and CDR2 is SYDVKM. The CDR3 is 16 amino acids. DNA of the CDR3: TGTGCCAGCAGTCCTCCGCAGTGGTCTGGGGCCAACGTCCTGACTTTC. Its protein product is CASSPPQWSGANVLTF.

At least ten counts were recorded for this clonotype. The chain joins TRBV28 to TRBJ2-7, with a tentative D call TRBD1 (6 bases). The CDR3 contains 13 residues. Germline V gene sequence: CDR1 MDHEN, CDR2 SYDVKM. V lost 3 bases and J 3 bases, leaving 9 bases between the germline ends. CDR3 sequence reads: CASSLSRGYEQYF. DNA of the CDR3: TGTGCCAGCAGTTTGAGCAGGGGCTACGAGCAGTACTTC.

This clonotype was observed a handful of times. The V gene is TRBV27, the J gene TRBJ1-3; D not resolved. With 6 bases removed from V and 0 bases from J, the gap between germline ends came to 6 bases. Germline CDR1 is MNHEY and CDR2 is SMNVEV (reference sequence). The CDR3 has 13 residues. The CDR3 protein is CASSRVSGNTIYF. The CDR3 DNA sequence: TGTGCCAGCAGCCGCGTCTCTGGAAACACCATATATTTT.

The chain links TRBV28 to TRBJ2-3, with 8 positions matching TRBD2. The CDR3 covers 15 residues. The germline V gene encodes CDR1 MDHEN and CDR2 SYDVKM. With V trimmed by 9 bases and J by 3 bases, 11 bases remained unmatched. CDR3 sequence: CASSGAGEGTDTQYF. DNA of the CDR3: TGTGCCAGTAGCGGGGCGGGAGAGGGTACAGATACGCAGTATTTT. Drawing the rest from reference TRBV28 and TRBJ2-3, the complete variable domain is DVKVTQSSRYLVKRTGEKVFLECVQDMDHENMFWYRQDPGLGLRLIYFSYDVKMKEKGDIPEGYSVSREKKERFSLILESASTNQTSMYLCASSGAGEGTDTQYFGPGTRLTVL.

This chain connects TRBV12-3 or TRBV12-4 to TRBJ2-1; D is possibly TRBD1 (5 bases). V lost 6 bases, J lost 1 base, and 13 bases lay in between. The CDR3 loop spans 15 amino acids. The CDR3 DNA is TGTGCCAGCAGCCCCGGACATGCATCCTACAATGAGCAGTTCTTC. It specifies CASSPGHASYNEQFF.

On this clonotype itself: This sequence may be a read error, since a much larger clone differs from it by one base. CDR3 in amino acids: CSVALRTEAFF. The CDR3 DNA reads TGCAGCGTAGCATTGCGGACTGAAGCTTTCTTT. The chain uses TRBV29-1 and TRBJ1-1; no clear D. CDR1 is SQVTM, CDR2 ANQGSEA, per germline. The CDR3 totals 11 residues. The germline V and J ends were trimmed by 6 bases and 5 bases, with 10 bases remaining between them.

This clonotype was seen more than once but under ten times. The chain is built from TRBV4-2 and TRBJ1-1; no firm D call. Germline assignment: CDR1 LGHNA and CDR2 YNFKEQ. The V and J ends lost 0 bases and 4 bases respectively, with 12 bases between them. There are 15 residues in the CDR3. DNA for the CDR3: TGTGCCAGCAGCCAAGAAAGGCCAGCCAGCACTGAAGCTTTCTTT. This sequence encodes CASSQERPASTEAFF.

This clonotype was observed many times. CDR3 region: CASRGLGVYEQYF. The CDR3 DNA reads as TGTGCCAGCAGGGGTCTCGGGGTCTACGAGCAGTACTTC. This chain links TRBV2 with TRBJ2-7; a possible D gene is TRBD2 (5 bases). Trimming removed 6 bases from V and 3 bases from J, with 12 bases in between. The CDR3 has 13 residues. CDR1 is SNHLY and CDR2 is FYNNEI in the germline V gene.

The J gene is TRBJ2-5, the V gene TRBV20-1, with 7 bases matching TRBD2. The CDR3 has 11 amino acids. The germline V gene has CDR1 DFQATT and CDR2 SNEGSKA (reference sequence). The CDR3 loop is CSIPPGGTQYF. For the CDR3, the DNA is TGCAGCATTCCCCCGGGGGGGACCCAGTACTTC.

This clonotype occurred a few times. The chain carries TRBV7-3 and TRBJ2-3; 8 bases agree with TRBD2. Germline trimming cut 1 base from V and 2 bases from J; bases unmatched to any gene: 5. Germline V gene sequence: CDR1 SGHTA, CDR2 FQGTGA. CDR3 length: 16 amino acids. CDR3 region: CASSLMAGGNTDTQYF. CDR3 nucleotides: TGTGCCAGCAGCTTAATGGCGGGAGGAAACACAGATACGCAGTATTTT. The variable domain in full, with the rest retrieved from reference TRBV7-3 and TRBJ2-3, is GAGVSQTPSNKVTEKGKYVELRCDPISGHTALYWYRQSLGQGPEFLIYFQGTGAADDSGLPNDRFFAVRPEGSVSTLKIQRTERGDSAVYLCASSLMAGGNTDTQYFGPGTRLTVL.

V gene TRBV10-3 combines with J gene TRBJ2-7, with 10 nucleotides matching TRBD2. The CDR3 extends over 15 amino acids. The germline gives CDR1 ENHRY, CDR2 SYGVKD. J lost 6 bases, V lost 0 bases, and 5 bases had no gene match. The CDR3 loop is CAISESLAGEVEQYF. CDR3 nucleotide sequence: TGTGCCATCAGTGAGTCCCTAGCGGGAGAAGTCGAGCAGTACTTC.